Below, 12 T cell receptor beta chains from the same sample are listed, as sequenced in a study of T-cell memory formation after mild COVID-19. TCRdb re-analysed the 5' RACE reads in MiXCR, keeping a single row per CDR3 protein. Of fewer than 350,000 distinct CDR3 sequences listed, more than 15% were seen once; the top ten hold about 22%. The sample taken for sequencing was PBMCs or a T cell subset sorted from them (not recorded which). These receptors all come from a man aged 18 to 30 who had mild COVID-19 (a few samples of this study predate the infection). Cell type and time point are not known.

V and J are TRBV6-5 and TRBJ2-3; 10 bases map to TRBD2. Germline V gives CDR1 MNHEY, CDR2 SVGAGI. V lost 5 bases, J lost 1 base, and 6 bases stayed unmatched. This CDR3 is 16 amino acids long. CDR3: CASSHQRGGGTDTQYF. The CDR3 DNA follows: TGTGCCAGCAGTCATCAGCGGGGGGGGGGCACAGATACGCAGTATTTT.

CDR3 sequence: CASSLAKGDTQYF. The DNA for the CDR3 is TGTGCCAGCAGCTTGGCAAAGGGGGATACGCAGTATTTT. The rearrangement links TRBV5-4 to TRBJ2-3; D perhaps matches TRBD1 (5 bases). This CDR3 comprises 13 residues. Trimming removed 0 bases from V and 6 bases from J, with 8 bases in between. Germline V CDR1 and CDR2: SGHNT, YYREEE (reference sequence). The full variable domain, in which reference TRBV5-4 and TRBJ2-3 provide the parts outside the CDR3, is ETGVTQSPTHLIKTRGQQVTLRCSSQSGHNTVSWYQQALGQGPQFIFQYYREEENGRGNFPPRFSGLQFPNYSSELNVNALELDDSALYLCASSLAKGDTQYFGPGTRLTVL.

This clonotype came up a few times. CDR3 protein: CASSLRQGENIQYF. The DNA of the CDR3 is TGTGCCAGCAGCTTGCGACAGGGCGAAAACATTCAGTACTTC. This chain connects TRBV5-5 to TRBJ2-4; 7 nucleotides line up with TRBD1. Germline V gives CDR1 SGHKS, CDR2 YYEKEE (reference sequence). J was trimmed by 5 bases and V by 1 base; bases with no gene match: 3. This CDR3 spans 14 amino acids.

This chain connects TRBV4-1 to TRBJ1-1, with unresolved D. V lost 4 bases and J 5 bases, leaving 11 bases between the germline ends. Germline lookup yields CDR1 MGHRA and CDR2 YSYEKL. The CDR3 covers 13 residues. In DNA form, the CDR3 reads TGCGCCAGCAGCCGTGGAGCGGGGACTGAAGCTTTCTTT. This codes for CASSRGAGTEAFF.

The chain employs TRBV27 and TRBJ2-3, with a tentative D call TRBD1 (5 bases). V dropped 5 bases and J dropped 1 base, with 13 bases sitting between them. The CDR3 spans 15 residues. The germline gives CDR1 MNHEY, CDR2 SMNVEV (reference sequence). The CDR3 DNA reads as TGTGCCAGCAGTGCCCCAGGGTGGGGCACAGATACGCAGTATTTT. Amino acid sequence: CASSAPGWGTDTQYF.

The chain recombines TRBV7-8 with TRBJ1-1; the match to TRBD1 covers 10 bases. Germline loops: CDR1 SGHVS, CDR2 FQNEAQ. After removal of 4 bases from V and 7 bases from J, the junction contained 15 bases not matched to a gene. The CDR3 consists of 17 residues. In DNA form, the CDR3 reads TGTGCCAGCAGCTCAACACGAGGACAGGGGGACTTCAATGAAGCTTTCTTT. This gives the protein CASSSTRGQGDFNEAFF.

This clonotype was counted a few times. The chain is built from TRBV6-2 or TRBV6-3 and TRBJ2-2; no clear D gene. Deletions cut 6 bases from V and 1 base from J, with 6 bases between. The CDR3 is made up of 13 amino acids. CDR1 and CDR2 from the germline V gene are MNHEY and SVGEGT. The CDR3: CASSWGNTGELFF. For the CDR3, the DNA is TGTGCCAGCAGCTGGGGGAACACCGGGGAGCTGTTTTTT.

This chain links TRBV20-1 with TRBJ1-1, with D possibly being TRBD1 (5 bases). The V end lost 6 bases, the J end lost 1 base, and 15 bases lay between the germline ends. The CDR3 spans 14 residues. Germline CDR1 DFQATT, CDR2 SNEGSKA (reference sequence). The CDR3 DNA sequence: TGCAGTGCCGAAGACCCAGGGCAGAACACTGAAGCTTTCTTT. Protein product: CSAEDPGQNTEAFF.

This clonotype has more than one count but fewer than ten. The J gene is TRBJ1-2, the V gene TRBV7-2; unclear D gene. Trimming removed 10 bases from V and 3 bases from J, with 18 bases in between. The CDR3 sequence is 14 residues long. Germline CDR1 and CDR2: SGHTA and FQGNSA. Here the CDR3 DNA reads TGTGCCACCCTATTCCGGGATTCTGACTATGGCTACACCTTC. Amino acids: CATLFRDSDYGYTF.

There are a few counts of this clonotype. The V call is TRBV12-3 or TRBV12-4, the J call TRBJ1-2; weak D call: TRBD1 (5 bases). The CDR3 sequence is 15 residues long. Trimming pared 5 bases from V and 4 bases from J, leaving 17 bases between. The CDR3 DNA reads as TGTGCCAGCAGTCTAGGGCCGGGGGATGCCTATGGCTACACCTTC. Translation: CASSLGPGDAYGYTF.

This clonotype turned up a few times. Written as DNA, the CDR3 is TGTGCCAGCAGCTTAGGGTCGGTGCTGAACACTGAAGCTTTCTTT. Translation gives CASSLGSVLNTEAFF. J is TRBJ1-1 and V is TRBV7-9; D gene unclear. The germline V gene has CDR1 SEHNR and CDR2 FQNEAQ (reference sequence). The CDR3 length is 15 residues. V shed 1 base and J shed 0 bases, with 9 bases lying between them. Looking up the rest from reference TRBV7-9 and TRBJ1-1 gives the full variable domain: DTGVSQNPRHKITKRGQNVTFRCDPISEHNRLYWYRQTLGQGPEFLTYFQNEAQLEKSRLLSDRFSAERPKGSFSTLEIQRTEQGDSAMYLCASSLGSVLNTEAFFGQGTRLTVV.

This clonotype was picked up one time. The genes are TRBV4-1 and TRBJ2-1; 10 bases line up with TRBD2. The length of the CDR3 is 16 residues. Trimming cost V 1 base and J 12 bases; bases outside gene matches: 12. Germline CDR1 MGHRA, CDR2 YSYEKL. CDR3 residues: CASSQGDSGGAVAQFF. The DNA for the CDR3 is TGCGCCAGCAGCCAAGGAGACAGCGGGGGGGCCGTTGCGCAGTTCTTC.